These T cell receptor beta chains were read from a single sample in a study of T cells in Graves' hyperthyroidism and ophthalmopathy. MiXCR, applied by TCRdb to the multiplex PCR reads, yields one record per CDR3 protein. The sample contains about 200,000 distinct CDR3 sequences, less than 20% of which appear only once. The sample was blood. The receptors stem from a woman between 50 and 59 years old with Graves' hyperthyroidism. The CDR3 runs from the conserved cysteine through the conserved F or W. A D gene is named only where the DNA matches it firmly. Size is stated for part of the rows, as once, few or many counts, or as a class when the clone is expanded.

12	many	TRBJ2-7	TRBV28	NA	TGTGCCACCGTGACAGGAAGCTACGAGCAGTACTTC	CATVTGSYEQYF
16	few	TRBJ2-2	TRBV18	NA	TGTGCCAGCTCACCACCGATAACCGGGAACACCGGGGAGCTGTTTTTT	CASSPPITGNTGELFF
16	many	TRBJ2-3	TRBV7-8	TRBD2	TGTGCCAGCAGCCTACCCGGTGATAGCGGGATGGGTACGCAGTATTTT	CASSLPGDSGMGTQYF
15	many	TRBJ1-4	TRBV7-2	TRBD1	TGTGCCACCAGAGTGGAGGGGGCGCGAAGTGAAAAACTGTTTTTT	CATRVEGARSEKLFF
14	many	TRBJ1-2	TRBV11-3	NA	TGTGCCAGCAGCTCGCTCGGCGGGACGATTGGCTACACCTTC	CASSSLGGTIGYTF
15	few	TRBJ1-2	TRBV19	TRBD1	TGTGCCAGTAGTATACCTCTCCGGGACAGCTATGGCTACACCTTC	CASSIPLRDSYGYTF
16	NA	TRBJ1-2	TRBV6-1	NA	TGTGCCAGCAGTGATTACACGGGGACCAGCGTCGATGGCTACACCTTC	CASSDYTGTSVDGYTF
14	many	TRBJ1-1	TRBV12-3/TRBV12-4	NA	TGTGCCAGCAGTTTGGACGAACGGAACACTGAAGCTTTCTTT	CASSLDERNTEAFF
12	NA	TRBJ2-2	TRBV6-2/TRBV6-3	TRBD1	TGTGCCAGCAGAGGGACAGCCGGGGAGCTGTTTTTT	CASRGTAGELFF
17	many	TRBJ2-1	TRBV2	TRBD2	TGTGCCAGCATTCCTGGACCCGGACTAGCGGCCTACAATGAGCAGTTCTTC	CASIPGPGLAAYNEQFF
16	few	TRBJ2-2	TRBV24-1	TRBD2	TGTGCCACCAGTGATGAAAGCGGGAGGGCCTTTGGGGAGCTGTTTTTT	CATSDESGRAFGELFF
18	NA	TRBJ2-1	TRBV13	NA	TGTGCCAGCAGCCTCAGACGACTGGGAGCGTCTAGATACAATGAGCAGTTCTTC	CASSLRRLGASRYNEQFF
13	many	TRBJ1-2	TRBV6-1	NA	TGTGCCAGCAGGACCACAGCAAATTATGGCTACACCTTC	CASRTTANYGYTF
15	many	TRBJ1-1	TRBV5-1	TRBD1	TGCGCCAGCAGTCAGAGAGGGACAGGGGGCGAAGAAGCTTTCTTT	CASSQRGTGGEEAFF